This TCR beta chain was sequenced in a study of blood T cell repertoires in COVID-19. Study-level information: Sites across the United States, Italy and Spain contributed samples from acute and convalescent COVID-19. Sources were T cells, B-cell-depleted T cells, or PBMCs; the material itself was cDNA or gDNA.

In the authors' methods: Estimates of nucleated cell counts were drawn from the amplification of reference gene primers. Profiled with immunoSEQ multiplex PCR; TCRdb holds only in-frame clones, not every one. For V, J and clone size, that table is used; D and trimming come from the DNA. The data show roughly 330,000 clones, roughly 88% seen once. V trimming: 6 bases; J trimming: 6 bases; junction bases outside the gene matches: 2. CDR3 length equals 11 residues. Germline CDR1 MNHEY, CDR2 SMNVEV (reference sequence). This chain connects TRBV27 to TRBJ2-7, with 7 bases fitting TRBD1. The receptor's source is a woman aged 50 to 60 with acute or convalescent COVID-19. Sequenced sample: peripheral blood. The CDR3 nucleotides are TGTGCCAGCAGCACAGGGGTCGAGCAGTACTTC. Translated, it gives CASSTGVEQYF.